This TCR beta chain was captured in a study of control samples from healthy donors and cancer patients (dated by TCRdb to the early 2020s). The library relied on the immunoSEQ multiplex PCR assay. This is the immuneACCESS table as TCRdb keeps it, with only in-frame sequences that have V and J called. A part of the clones is gone; compared with another copy, unresolved V genes explain less than half, and the rest is unexplained. In all, the sample holds tens of thousands of clones, and nearly 90% of those were seen once. The leading ten clones occupy 5.5% of the sample. The CDR3 contains 14 residues, cysteine and phenylalanine counted. The read is trimmed to its CDR3 DNA, 42 bases read in frame from base 1. V lost 4 bases and J lost 1 base; the stretch between them is 10 bases long. CDR1 and CDR2, per the germline V gene, are MNHEY and SVGEGT. Points on this clone: The target of this receptor is not known. Base qualities are not at hand, and no much larger clone is one base apart.

Sequencing was performed on blood. The source of this sequence is a man between 50 and 59 years old in good health. The receptor chain draws on TRBV6-2 or TRBV6-3 and TRBJ1-1, with the D gene call left open. The CDR3 in this case is CASSSNIGNTEAFF. The sequenced DNA: TGTGCCAGCAGTTCTAATATCGGGAACACTGAAGCTTTCTTT.